Sequencing of this T cell receptor beta chain was carried out in a study of shared clonotypes between healthy human individuals. In the study overall: For every donor, three CD4 naive, three CD4 memory, two CD8 naive and one CD8 memory plates were used. Findings and limits, study-wide: In contrast to clonotypes shared by all four donors, non-shared clonotypes had lower generation probabilities.

Donors were Caucasian adults residing in Nashville, Tennessee, USA. Germline lookup yields CDR1 MNHEY and CDR2 SMNVEV (reference sequence). The CDR3 is 13 amino acids. The V gene end was trimmed by 6 bases and the J gene end by 7 bases; junction bases not matched to a gene: 7. The data were produced by immunoSEQ multiplex PCR, yet TCRdb's version contains in-frame clones alone and is incomplete. The sample has around 980,000 clones, approximately 80% seen once. Regarding this clone: Its antigen is unidentified.

The TCR originated in a man younger than 30 in good health. Some clones in this sample may be carry-over from other donors' samples. The sample taken for sequencing was memory CD4+ T cells from PBMCs. Sample subset: CD45RA-negative fraction. The chain uses TRBV27 and TRBJ1-1, with TRBD1 identical over 8 bases. In nucleotides, the CDR3 is TGTGCCAGCAGCCGGACAGGGAATTTTGAAGCTTTCTTT. Translation gives CASSRTGNFEAFF.